Sequencing of this T cell receptor beta chain was carried out in a study of type 1 regulatory T cells. Overall study: This in vitro CD4 product, T-allo10, is enriched for Tr1 cells and alloantigen-specific.

After removal of 6 bases from V and 5 bases from J, the junction contained 4 bases not matched to a gene. CDR3 length: 14 residues. TCRdb passed the reads through MiXCR, listing each CDR3 protein once. Seen here are roughly 40,000 distinct CDR3 sequences, more than 10% observed once, and the top ten hold about 8.2%. This clonotype was recorded a few times. The antigen remains unidentified. Sample: cultured non-Tr1 T cells, either the whole culture or a sorted T cell fraction (not recorded which). This clonotype was obtained from a human donor in good health. The chain couples TRBV12-3 or TRBV12-4 to TRBJ1-4; 9 bases fit TRBD1. CDR3 region: CASRFGTGNEKLFF. DNA of the CDR3: TGTGCCAGCAGGTTCGGGACAGGGAATGAAAAACTGTTTTTT.